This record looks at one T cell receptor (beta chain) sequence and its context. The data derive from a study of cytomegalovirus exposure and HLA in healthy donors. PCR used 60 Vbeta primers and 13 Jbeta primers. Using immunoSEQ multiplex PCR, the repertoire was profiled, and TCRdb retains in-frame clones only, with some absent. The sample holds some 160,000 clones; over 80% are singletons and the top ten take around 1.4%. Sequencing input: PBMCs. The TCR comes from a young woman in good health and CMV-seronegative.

CDR3 sequence: CASSQGRTEAFF. For the CDR3, the DNA is TGTGCCAGCAGTCAGGGAAGGACTGAAGCTTTCTTT. V usage is TRBV6-1 and J usage is TRBJ1-1; tentatively, D is TRBD1 (5 bases). CDR1 is MNHNS and CDR2 is SASEGT in the germline V gene. The CDR3 sequence is 12 residues long. The germline V and J ends were trimmed by 5 bases and 5 bases, with 9 bases remaining between them.